This is a list of T cell receptor beta chains from one sample in a study of blood T cell repertoires in COVID-19. The method was immunoSEQ multiplex PCR; TCRdb's version includes in-frame clones alone and lacks a portion of them. The repertoire holds 150,000 to 250,000 clones, with about 76% as singletons. The material sequenced was peripheral blood. The receptors come from a woman between 40 and 50 years old with COVID-19, enrolled during active disease. Each CDR3 is given without its conserved first and last residue. Only part of the rows carry a size: once, few, many, or a class if the clone is expanded.

clone_size: .; j_call: TRBJ2-5; v_call: TRBV11-2; cdr3_aa: ASSLGTSGGTQTQY
clone_size: .; j_call: TRBJ1-6; v_call: TRBV5-4; cdr3_aa: ASSEQGDPYNSPLH
clone_size: .; j_call: TRBJ1-1; v_call: TRBV4-3; cdr3_aa: ASSQGGAGEAF
clone_size: .; j_call: TRBJ2-4; v_call: TRBV5-1; cdr3_aa: ASSSSGTSGSHIQY
clone_size: once; j_call: TRBJ2-1; v_call: TRBV24-1; cdr3_aa: ATSDPSTSGRGGLRDEQF
clone_size: .; j_call: TRBJ1-1; v_call: TRBV5-1; cdr3_aa: ASSPRVAGQTEAF
clone_size: .; j_call: TRBJ2-7; v_call: TRBV11-2; cdr3_aa: ASSPTGGAYEQY
clone_size: .; j_call: TRBJ2-6; v_call: TRBV27; cdr3_aa: ASSFQIMTGESSGANVLT
clone_size: once; j_call: TRBJ1-3; v_call: TRBV7-2; cdr3_aa: ASSLFSGQTSGNTIY
clone_size: .; j_call: TRBJ1-1; v_call: TRBV7-8; cdr3_aa: ASSLARWGTEVYTEAF
clone_size: .; j_call: TRBJ2-7; v_call: TRBV25-1; cdr3_aa: ASSTPGQGAYEQY
clone_size: few; j_call: TRBJ1-5; v_call: TRBV27; cdr3_aa: ASSFVKNQPQH
clone_size: once; j_call: TRBJ2-2; v_call: TRBV19; cdr3_aa: ASSTSLPGTGNTGELF
clone_size: once; j_call: TRBJ2-1; v_call: TRBV4-2; cdr3_aa: ASSQSPGLAVSGNEQF
clone_size: .; j_call: TRBJ2-3; v_call: TRBV11-1; cdr3_aa: ASSRLAGGTDTQY
clone_size: .; j_call: TRBJ1-1; v_call: TRBV7-2; cdr3_aa: ASSFANRVSAEAF
clone_size: .; j_call: TRBJ1-2; v_call: TRBV5-1; cdr3_aa: ASSSPGQLTGDYGYT
clone_size: once; j_call: TRBJ2-7; v_call: TRBV6-5; cdr3_aa: ASSPRQGTYEQY
clone_size: .; j_call: TRBJ2-3; v_call: TRBV5-4; cdr3_aa: ASRTGTPVVNTDTQY
clone_size: .; j_call: TRBJ1-5; v_call: TRBV5-1; cdr3_aa: ASSLGQADDQPQH
clone_size: .; j_call: TRBJ2-4; v_call: TRBV2; cdr3_aa: ASSESRLLAKNIQY
clone_size: .; j_call: TRBJ2-3; v_call: TRBV7-6; cdr3_aa: ASSTWTSGGASTDTQY
clone_size: .; j_call: TRBJ2-7; v_call: TRBV7-9; cdr3_aa: ASSYGTSDDEQY
clone_size: .; j_call: TRBJ2-3; v_call: TRBV30; cdr3_aa: AWSVGLTSGATDTQY
clone_size: .; j_call: TRBJ2-7; v_call: TRBV12-3/TRBV12-4; cdr3_aa: ASSPDRTVQY
clone_size: .; j_call: TRBJ2-2; v_call: TRBV30; cdr3_aa: ARTLTGSLYTGELF
clone_size: .; j_call: TRBJ1-2; v_call: TRBV27; cdr3_aa: ASSSTGTGRIYGYT
clone_size: once; j_call: TRBJ2-1; v_call: TRBV23-1; cdr3_aa: ASSQRAGLADLSYNEQF
clone_size: .; j_call: TRBJ2-3; v_call: TRBV15; cdr3_aa: ATRNSGRGGDTQY
clone_size: .; j_call: TRBJ2-3; v_call: TRBV5-1; cdr3_aa: ASSWDRGGDTQY
clone_size: .; j_call: TRBJ2-1; v_call: TRBV3-1/TRBV3-2; cdr3_aa: ASRLGLARGNEQF
clone_size: .; j_call: TRBJ1-2; v_call: TRBV29-1; cdr3_aa: SASGTLGPTGYT
clone_size: .; j_call: TRBJ1-3; v_call: TRBV5-1; cdr3_aa: ASSTGGTGNTIY
clone_size: .; j_call: TRBJ1-5; v_call: TRBV18; cdr3_aa: ASSKGRGNQPQH
clone_size: .; j_call: TRBJ2-7; v_call: TRBV3-1/TRBV3-2; cdr3_aa: ASSQVEDLEQY
clone_size: .; j_call: TRBJ1-3; v_call: TRBV5-6; cdr3_aa: ASSFAPGTSGNTIY